This T cell receptor beta chain was recovered during a study of T cell responses to AZD1222 COVID-19 vaccine. Study-level information: Second doses were pooled across both intervals (about 4 or about 12 weeks). The study's findings and limits: Among the donors, most were white British and more were female, and clonal diversity was possibly underestimated. Seropositive AZD1222 recipients at baseline numbered only five to seven.

Trimming shortened V by 5 bases and J by 4 bases, and 5 bases separated the two germline ends. The CDR3 covers 12 residues. Germline assignment: CDR1 MNHEY and CDR2 SMNVEV (reference sequence). For this clone: The antigen remains unidentified.

This table comes from immunoSEQ multiplex PCR, and its TCRdb copy is limited to in-frame clones, with some not included. The sample has some 120,000 clones; over 90% are singletons. This TCR was sampled from an adult in good health. Material: peripheral blood, obtained on day 0 of AZD1222 vaccination. The chain links TRBV27 to TRBJ2-2; D might be TRBD2 (5 bases). The CDR3 protein is CASSAGTGELFF. For the CDR3, the DNA is TGTGCCAGCAGTGCGGGCACCGGGGAGCTGTTTTTT.